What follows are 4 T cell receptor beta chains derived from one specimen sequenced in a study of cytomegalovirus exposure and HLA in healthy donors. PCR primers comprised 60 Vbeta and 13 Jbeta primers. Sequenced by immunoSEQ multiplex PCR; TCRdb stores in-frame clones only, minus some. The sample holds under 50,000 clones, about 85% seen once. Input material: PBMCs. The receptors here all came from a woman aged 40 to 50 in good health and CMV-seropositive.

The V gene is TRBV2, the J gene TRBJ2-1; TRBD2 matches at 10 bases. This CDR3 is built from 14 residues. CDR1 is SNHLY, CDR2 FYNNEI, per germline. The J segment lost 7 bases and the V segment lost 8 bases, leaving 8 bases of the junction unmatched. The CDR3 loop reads CASRKGLALNEQFF. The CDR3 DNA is TGTGCCAGCCGCAAGGGACTAGCGCTAAATGAGCAGTTCTTC. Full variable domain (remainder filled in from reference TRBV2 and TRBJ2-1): EPEVTQTPSHQVTQMGQEVILRCVPISNHLYFYWYRQILGQKVEFLVSFYNNEISEKSEIFDDQFSVERPDGSNFTLKIRSTKLEDSAMYFCASRKGLALNEQFFGPGTRLTVL.

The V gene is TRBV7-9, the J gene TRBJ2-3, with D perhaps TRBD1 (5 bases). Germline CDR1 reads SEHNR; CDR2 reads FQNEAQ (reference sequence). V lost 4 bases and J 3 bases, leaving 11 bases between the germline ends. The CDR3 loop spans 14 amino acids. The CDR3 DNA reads TGTGCCAGCAGCTGGTTAGGGGCAACAGATACGCAGTATTTT. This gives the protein CASSWLGATDTQYF.

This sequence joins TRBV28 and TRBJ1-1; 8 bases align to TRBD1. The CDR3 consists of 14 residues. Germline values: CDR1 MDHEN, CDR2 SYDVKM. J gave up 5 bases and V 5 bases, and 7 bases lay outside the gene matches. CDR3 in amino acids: CASSLDRVETEAFF. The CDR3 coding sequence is TGTGCCAGCAGTCTGGACAGGGTTGAGACTGAAGCTTTCTTT.

This chain's CDR3 is CASIQTSGLETQYF. CDR3 bases: TGTGCCAGCATACAGACTAGCGGGCTGGAGACCCAGTACTTC. This chain links TRBV2 with TRBJ2-5, with TRBD2 matching 10 bases. V shed 7 bases, J shed 5 bases, and the junction held 7 bases outside the gene matches. Germline assignment: CDR1 SNHLY and CDR2 FYNNEI. The CDR3 totals 14 residues.